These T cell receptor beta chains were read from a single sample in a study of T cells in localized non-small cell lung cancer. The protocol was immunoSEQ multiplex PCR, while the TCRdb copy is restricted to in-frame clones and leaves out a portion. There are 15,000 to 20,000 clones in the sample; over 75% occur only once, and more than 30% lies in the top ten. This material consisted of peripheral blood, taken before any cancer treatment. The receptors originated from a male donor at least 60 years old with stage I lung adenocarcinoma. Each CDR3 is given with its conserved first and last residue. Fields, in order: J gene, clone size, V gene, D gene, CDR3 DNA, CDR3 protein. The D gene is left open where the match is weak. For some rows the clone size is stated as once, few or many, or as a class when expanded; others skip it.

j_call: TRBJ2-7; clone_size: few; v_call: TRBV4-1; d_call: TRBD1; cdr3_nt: TGCGCCAGCAGCCAAGGGGTAGGGACAGTCTACGAGCAGTACTTC; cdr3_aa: CASSQGVGTVYEQYF
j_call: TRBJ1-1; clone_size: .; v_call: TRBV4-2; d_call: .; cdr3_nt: TGTGCCAGCAGCCAAGATTCACGGGGCACTGAAGCTTTCTTT; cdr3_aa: CASSQDSRGTEAFF
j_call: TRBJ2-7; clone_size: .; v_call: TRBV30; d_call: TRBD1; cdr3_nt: TGTGCCTGGAGTGTAAGGGGGACAGACTACGAGCAGTACTTC; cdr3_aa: CAWSVRGTDYEQYF
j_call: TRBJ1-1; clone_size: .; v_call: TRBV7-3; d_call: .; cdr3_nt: TGTGCCAGCAGCTTAGACAGCGGGAACACTGAAGCTTTCTTT; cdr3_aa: CASSLDSGNTEAFF
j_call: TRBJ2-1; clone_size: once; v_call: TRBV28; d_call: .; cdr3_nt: TGTGCCAGCACCATTACTGGCCAGGGGCAGTTCTTC; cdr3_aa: CASTITGQGQFF
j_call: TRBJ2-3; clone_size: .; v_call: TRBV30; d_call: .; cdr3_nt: TGTGCCTGGGCGGCAACCACAGATACGCAGTATTTT; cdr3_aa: CAWAATTDTQYF
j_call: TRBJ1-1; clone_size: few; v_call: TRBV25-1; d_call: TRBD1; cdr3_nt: TGTGCCAGCAGTGAATTGGGGACAGGAGAAATGAACACTGAAGCTTTCTTT; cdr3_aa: CASSELGTGEMNTEAFF
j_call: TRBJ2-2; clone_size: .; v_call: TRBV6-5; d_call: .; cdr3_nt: TGTGCCAGCAGTTACCGGGAAGGCGGGGAGCTGTTTTTT; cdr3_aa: CASSYREGGELFF
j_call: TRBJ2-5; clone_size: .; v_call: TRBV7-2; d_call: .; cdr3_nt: TGTGCCAGCAGCTTATGGGGTCGAGAGACCCAGTACTTC; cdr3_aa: CASSLWGRETQYF
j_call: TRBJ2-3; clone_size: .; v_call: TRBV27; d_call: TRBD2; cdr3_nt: TGTGCCAGCAGTTTCCTAGCGGGAGTCACAGATACGCAGTATTTT; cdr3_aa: CASSFLAGVTDTQYF
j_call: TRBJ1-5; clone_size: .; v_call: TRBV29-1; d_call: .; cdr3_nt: TGCAGCGTTGAGGCAGGGAGCCCGGGACAGCCCCAGCATTTT; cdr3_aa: CSVEAGSPGQPQHF
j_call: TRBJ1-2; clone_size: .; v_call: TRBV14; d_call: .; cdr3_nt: TGTGCCAGCAGCCCGACCGGCTATGGCTACACCTTC; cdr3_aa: CASSPTGYGYTF
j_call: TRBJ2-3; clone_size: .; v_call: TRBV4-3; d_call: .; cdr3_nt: TGCGCCAGCAGCCAAGGGGCGGGTTTAGATACGCAGTATTTT; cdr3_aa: CASSQGAGLDTQYF
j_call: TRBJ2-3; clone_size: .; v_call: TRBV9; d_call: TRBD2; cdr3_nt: TGTGCCAGCAGCGTAGGGGGACTAGGCAATACGCAGTATTTT; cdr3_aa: CASSVGGLGNTQYF
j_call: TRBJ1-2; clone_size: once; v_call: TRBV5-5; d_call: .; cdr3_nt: TGTGCCAGCTCCCCGGTTTGGCGGTCCTATGGCTACACCTTC; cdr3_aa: CASSPVWRSYGYTF
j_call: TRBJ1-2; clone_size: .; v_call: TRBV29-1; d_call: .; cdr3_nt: TGCAGCGTCATACTAGGGGGACGGTACTATGGCTACACCTTC; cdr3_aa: CSVILGGRYYGYTF
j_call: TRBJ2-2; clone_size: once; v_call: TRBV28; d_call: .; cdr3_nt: TGTGCCAGCAAAGGTGCGGGATATAACACCGGGGAGCTGTTTTTT; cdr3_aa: CASKGAGYNTGELFF
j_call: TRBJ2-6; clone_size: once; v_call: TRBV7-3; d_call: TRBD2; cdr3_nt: TGTGCCAGCAGGAGGGAGGGTACAACTGGGGCCAACGTCCTGACTTTC; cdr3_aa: CASRREGTTGANVLTF
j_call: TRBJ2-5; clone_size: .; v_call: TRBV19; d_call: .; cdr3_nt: TGTGCCAGTGGCTCCGGGGAGACCCAGTACTTC; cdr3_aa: CASGSGETQYF
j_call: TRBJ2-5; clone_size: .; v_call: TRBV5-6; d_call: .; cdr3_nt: TGTGCCAGCAGCTTGGTCCTGGGCCTTACAGAGACCCAGTACTTC; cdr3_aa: CASSLVLGLTETQYF
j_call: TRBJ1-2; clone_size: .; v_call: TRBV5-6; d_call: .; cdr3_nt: TGTGCCAGCAGCTTGGGGCCAACAGGAAACTATGGCTACACCTTC; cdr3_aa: CASSLGPTGNYGYTF
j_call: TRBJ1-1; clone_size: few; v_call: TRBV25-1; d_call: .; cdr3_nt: TGTGCCAGCAAATGGTCAGGGGTGACCGGCATGAACACTGAAGCTTTCTTT; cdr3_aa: CASKWSGVTGMNTEAFF
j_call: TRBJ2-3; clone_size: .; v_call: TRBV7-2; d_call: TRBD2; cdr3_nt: TGTGCCAGCAGCCTAAACCGACCTGGACTAGCCACAGATACGCAGTATTTT; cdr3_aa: CASSLNRPGLATDTQYF
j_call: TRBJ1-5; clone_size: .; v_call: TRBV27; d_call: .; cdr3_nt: TGTGCCAGCAGTTCGGGGGGGGCTGTTCAGCCCCAGCATTTT; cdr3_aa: CASSSGGAVQPQHF
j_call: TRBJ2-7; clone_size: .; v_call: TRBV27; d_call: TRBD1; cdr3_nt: TGTGCCAGCAGTTACGGGACAGGGGGTTCGTACGAGCAGTACTTC; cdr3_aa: CASSYGTGGSYEQYF
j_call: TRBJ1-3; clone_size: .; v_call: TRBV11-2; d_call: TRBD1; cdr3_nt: TGTGCCAGCAGCCCCCCCCCAGACAGGGCAAACACCATATATTTT; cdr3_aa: CASSPPPDRANTIYF
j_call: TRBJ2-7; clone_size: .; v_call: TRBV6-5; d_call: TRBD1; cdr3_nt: TGTGCCAGCAGCAGGGGGTCCTCCTACGAGCAGTACTTC; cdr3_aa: CASSRGSSYEQYF
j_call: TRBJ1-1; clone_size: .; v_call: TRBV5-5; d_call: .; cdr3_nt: TGTGCCAGCAGCTTCCGGGGAGACAACACTGAAGCTTTCTTT; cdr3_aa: CASSFRGDNTEAFF
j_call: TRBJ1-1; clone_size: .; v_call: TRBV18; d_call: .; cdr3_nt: TGTGCCAGCTCCCCCTCAACAGGCGAGGAAGCTTTCTTT; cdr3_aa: CASSPSTGEEAFF
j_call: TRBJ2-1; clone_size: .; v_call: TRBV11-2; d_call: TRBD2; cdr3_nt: TGTGCCAGCACCTCTCTTGAGGGAGGGCCTGGGGATGAGCAGTTCTTC; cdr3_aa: CASTSLEGGPGDEQFF
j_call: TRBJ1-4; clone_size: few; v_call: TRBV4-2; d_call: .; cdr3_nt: TGTGCCAGCAGCCAAGCGTGGGGGACTAATGAAAAACTGTTTTTT; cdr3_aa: CASSQAWGTNEKLFF
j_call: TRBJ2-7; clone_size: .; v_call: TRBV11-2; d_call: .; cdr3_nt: TGTGCCAGCAGCCCCCGACAGGCCTACGAGCAGTACTTC; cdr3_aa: CASSPRQAYEQYF
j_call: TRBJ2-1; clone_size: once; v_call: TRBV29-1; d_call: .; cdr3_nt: TGCAGCGTTGGGAGCCGGGAATTTAACTACAATGAGCAGTTCTTC; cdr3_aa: CSVGSREFNYNEQFF
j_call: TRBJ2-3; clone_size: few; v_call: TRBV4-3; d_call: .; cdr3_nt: TGCGCCAGCAGCCAAGAATGGACAAGGACCACAGATACGCAGTATTTT; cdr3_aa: CASSQEWTRTTDTQYF
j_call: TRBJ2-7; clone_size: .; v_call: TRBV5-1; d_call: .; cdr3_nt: TGCGCCAGCAAGGGGGAGTACGAGCAGTACTTC; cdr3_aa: CASKGEYEQYF
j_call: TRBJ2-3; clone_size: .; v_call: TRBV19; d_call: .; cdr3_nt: TGTGCCAGTAGTTCCTTAGAGGCGGATACGCAGTATTTT; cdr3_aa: CASSSLEADTQYF
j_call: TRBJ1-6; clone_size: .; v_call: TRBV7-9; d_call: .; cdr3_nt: TGTGCCAGCAGCTTGGAGTATTCACCCCTCCACTTT; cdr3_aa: CASSLEYSPLHF
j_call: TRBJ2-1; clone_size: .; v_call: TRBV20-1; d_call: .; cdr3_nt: TGCAGTGCTAGTGAAAATGAGCAGTTCTTC; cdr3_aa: CSASENEQFF
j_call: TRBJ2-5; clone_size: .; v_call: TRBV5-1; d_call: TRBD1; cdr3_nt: TGCGCCAGCAGCTTGGGCCTGACAGGGGGCGCAGAGACCCAGTACTTC; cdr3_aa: CASSLGLTGGAETQYF
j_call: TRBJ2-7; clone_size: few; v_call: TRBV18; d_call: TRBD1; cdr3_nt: TGTGCCAGCTCACCACAGGGGGCTGACGAGCAGTACTTC; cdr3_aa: CASSPQGADEQYF